Detailed here is one TCR beta chain. Its cognate antigen is unknown. The data are from a study of T-cell reconstitution after alpha-beta-depleted transplantation in children. Study observations and caveats: Expanded clones from the graft, numbering several hundred, reportedly supplied alpha-beta T cells about two months after transplant. The high TCRbeta diversity at day 60 in some patients came from surviving recipient T cells and thymic progenitors. Most T-cell counts and diversity one year after the transplant came from T cells that were newly produced.

CDR3 length: 17 amino acids. Per the germline V gene, CDR1 is LGHNA and CDR2 is YNFKEQ. Trimming took off 0 bases at V and 4 bases at J, with 13 bases between the two ends. Unique molecular identifiers were incorporated when the TCRbeta library was constructed. TCRdb fed the PCR reads into MiXCR, producing one record per CDR3 protein. The table includes 200,000 to 250,000 distinct CDR3 sequences, 6.6% detected once. This sequence originates from a boy between 2 and 15 years old with acute lymphoblastic leukemia, due to receive a stem cell transplant. V is TRBV4-2 and J is TRBJ2-6; D is possibly TRBD1 or TRBD2 (6 bases each). Source: PBMCs, taken before TCRalphabeta/CD19-depleted stem cell transplant. DNA of the CDR3: TGTGCCAGCAGCCAAGATCTATGGGGGGCGGGGGCCAACGTCCTGACTTTC. It is translated as CASSQDLWGAGANVLTF.